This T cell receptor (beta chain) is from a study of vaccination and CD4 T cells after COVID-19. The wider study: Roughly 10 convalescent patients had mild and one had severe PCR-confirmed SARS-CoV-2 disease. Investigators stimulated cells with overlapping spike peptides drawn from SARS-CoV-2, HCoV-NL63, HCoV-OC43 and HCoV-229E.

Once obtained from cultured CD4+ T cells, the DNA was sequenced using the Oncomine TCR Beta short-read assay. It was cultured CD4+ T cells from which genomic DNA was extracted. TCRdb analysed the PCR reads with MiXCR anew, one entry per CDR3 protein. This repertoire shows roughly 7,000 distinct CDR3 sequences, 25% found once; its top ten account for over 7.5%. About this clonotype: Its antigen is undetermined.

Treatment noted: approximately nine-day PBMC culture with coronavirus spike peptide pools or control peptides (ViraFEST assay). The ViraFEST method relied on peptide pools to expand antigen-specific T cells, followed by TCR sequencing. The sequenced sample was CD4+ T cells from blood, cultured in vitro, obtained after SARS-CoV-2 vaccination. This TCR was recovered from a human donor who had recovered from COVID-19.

CDR3 nucleotide sequence: TGTGCCAGCTCAAAACAGGTCAACTATGGCTACACCTTC. It codes for CASSKQVNYGYTF. The chain couples TRBV18 to TRBJ1-2, with D perhaps TRBD1 (5 bases). Germline CDR1 reads KGHSH; CDR2 reads LQKENI. Trimming cost V 5 bases and J 2 bases, with 9 bases left between them. The CDR3 consists of 13 residues.